Below are 19 T cell receptor beta chains sequenced from a single sample in a study of T cell responses to AZD1222 COVID-19 vaccine. This table comes from immunoSEQ multiplex PCR, and its TCRdb copy is limited to in-frame clones, with some not included. The profile shows about 69,000 clones, more than 80% of them singletons. This specimen consisted of peripheral blood, obtained on day 0 of AZD1222 vaccination. These receptors were taken from an adult in good health.

Here the CDR3 DNA reads TGTGCCAGCAGTTCCCTAGGGGTAACTGAAGCTTTCTTT. This sequence encodes CASSSLGVTEAFF. The chain recombines TRBV6-5 with TRBJ1-1, with a tentative D call TRBD1 (5 bases). V lost 4 bases to trimming and J lost 5 bases, with 11 bases between them. Germline V gene data show CDR1 as MNHEY and CDR2 as SVGAGI. The CDR3 consists of 13 residues.

This rearrangement joins TRBV27 to TRBJ1-3, with D unclear. Germline V gene lookup returns CDR1 MNHEY and CDR2 SMNVEV (reference sequence). The CDR3 consists of 17 residues. V lost 0 bases to trimming and J lost 0 bases, with 12 bases between them. In DNA, the CDR3 is TGTGCCAGCAGTTTATCGGCAGGATCCTACTCTGGAAACACCATATATTTT. Translation gives CASSLSAGSYSGNTIYF.

The chain employs TRBV11-1 and TRBJ1-4; D is undetermined. Looked up from germline, CDR1 is SGHAT and CDR2 is FQDESV (reference sequence). The CDR3 runs to 13 residues. The ends were cut back, 3 bases at V and 5 bases at J, with 7 bases in the middle. CDR3 amino acids: CASSLDGNEKLFF. The CDR3 nucleotides are TGTGCCAGCAGCTTGGACGGAAATGAAAAACTGTTTTTT.

V usage is TRBV5-4 and J usage is TRBJ2-7; TRBD2 matches 8 bases. With 4 bases clipped from V and 3 bases from J, the junction kept 9 bases outside the gene matches. There are 15 residues in the CDR3. CDR1 and CDR2 from the germline V gene are SGHNT and YYREEE (reference sequence). The CDR3 nucleotides read TGTGCCAGCAGCCCCTCGGGGGGGGTCCACTACGAGCAGTACTTC. Translated, it gives CASSPSGGVHYEQYF.

The J gene is TRBJ1-2, the V gene TRBV5-4; D is uncertain. The V gene's germline CDR1 is SGHNT and CDR2 YYREEE (reference sequence). V was clipped by 2 bases and J by 3 bases, with 8 bases between them. This CDR3 contains 13 residues. The CDR3 region has the DNA TGTGCCAGCAGCTTCGGACGGGACTATGGCTACACCTTC. Translating gives CASSFGRDYGYTF. The entire variable domain, with the rest obtained from reference TRBV5-4 and TRBJ1-2, is as follows: ETGVTQSPTHLIKTRGQQVTLRCSSQSGHNTVSWYQQALGQGPQFIFQYYREEENGRGNFPPRFSGLQFPNYSSELNVNALELDDSALYLCASSFGRDYGYTFGSGTRLTVV.

V gene TRBV5-1 combines with J gene TRBJ1-2, with D uncertain. V shed 4 bases and J shed 4 bases, with 11 bases lying between them. This CDR3 comprises 13 residues. Germline assignment: CDR1 SGHRS and CDR2 YFSETQ. The CDR3 DNA sequence: TGCGCCAGCAGCCGTGACGGATTCTATGGCTACACCTTC. Residues: CASSRDGFYGYTF.

The J gene is TRBJ2-3, the V gene TRBV9, with D tentatively TRBD1 or TRBD2 (5 bases each). Germline values: CDR1 SGDLS, CDR2 YYNGEE. The CDR3 extends over 13 amino acids. V dropped 0 bases and J dropped 3 bases, with 5 bases sitting between them. CDR3 amino acids: CASSVGGTDTQYF. The CDR3 DNA sequence: TGTGCCAGCAGCGTAGGGGGGACAGATACGCAGTATTTT.

The genes are TRBV19 and TRBJ1-1; D is uncertain. The CDR3 contains 14 residues. Deletions cut 3 bases from V and 1 base from J, with 9 bases between. CDR1 LNHDA and CDR2 SQIVND come from the germline V gene (reference sequence). CDR3 loop: CASSIGRKNTEAFF. The CDR3 DNA follows: TGTGCCAGTAGTATCGGACGGAAGAACACTGAAGCTTTCTTT.

The gene calls are TRBV4-2 and TRBJ2-7; D tentatively fits TRBD1 or TRBD2 (5 bases each). The CDR3 extends over 15 amino acids. V was shortened by 1 base and J by 4 bases, with 14 bases between the two germline ends. Looked up from germline, CDR1 is LGHNA and CDR2 is YNFKEQ. The CDR3 region is CASSQVLGREYEQYF. The CDR3 region has the DNA TGTGCCAGCAGCCAAGTATTGGGCAGGGAGTACGAGCAGTACTTC.

J is TRBJ1-1 and V is TRBV19; D is unresolved. The V end was cut by 5 bases, the J end by 8 bases, with 9 bases between. This CDR3 contains 11 residues. Germline V CDR1 and CDR2: LNHDA, SQIVND (reference sequence). In nucleotides, the CDR3 is TGTGCCAGTAGTGGGCAGAGCGAAGCTTTCTTT. Its translation is CASSGQSEAFF.

J is TRBJ1-1 and V is TRBV6-5; 7 bases are shared with TRBD1. J gave up 6 bases and V 5 bases, and 6 bases lay outside the gene matches. Germline CDR1 MNHEY, CDR2 SVGAGI. The CDR3 runs to 13 residues. The CDR3 bases are TGTGCCAGCAGTCCCGAAGGGGGCGCTGAAGCTTTCTTT. It encodes CASSPEGGAEAFF.

CDR3 in amino acids: CSHASNTGELFF. CDR3 bases: TGCAGCCACGCTAGTAACACCGGGGAGCTGTTTTTT. The V and J genes are TRBV29-1 and TRBJ2-2; no reliable D call. The V gene lost 8 bases and the J gene lost 2 bases, with 9 bases spanning the gap. This CDR3 region has 12 residues. CDR1 and CDR2 (germline): SQVTM, ANQGSEA.

The CDR3 bases are TGTGCCAGCAGCTTGGCTAGCGGACTAGATACGCAGTATTTT. It codes for CASSLASGLDTQYF. The gene calls are TRBV7-3 and TRBJ2-3; 7 bases line up with TRBD2. The ends lost 3 bases at V and 5 bases at J; junction bases unmatched: 5. CDR1 and CDR2 (germline): SGHTA, FQGTGA. The CDR3 extends over 14 amino acids.

This chain connects TRBV27 to TRBJ2-6; D gene unclear. Germline V lookup: CDR1 MNHEY, CDR2 SMNVEV (reference sequence). Trimming left V 3 bases short and J 0 bases short, with 9 bases between. The CDR3 has 16 residues. The CDR3 DNA is TGTGCCAGCAGTTTGATGAGAGTCTCTGGGGCCAACGTCCTGACTTTC. Translation: CASSLMRVSGANVLTF.

V gene TRBV28 combines with J gene TRBJ2-5, with D maybe TRBD2 (6 bases). Between the trimmed V and J ends, which lost 5 bases and 5 bases, there was a span of 27 bases. Germline CDR1 is MDHEN and CDR2 is SYDVKM. This CDR3 has 18 amino acids. The CDR3 sequence: CASSRSTGTPALGETQYF. CDR3 in DNA: TGTGCCAGCAGTCGCTCGACCGGGACTCCAGCCTTAGGGGAGACCCAGTACTTC.

The genes are TRBV7-8 and TRBJ1-5, with 10 bases that match TRBD1. V trimming: 3 bases; J trimming: 4 bases; junction bases outside the gene matches: 3. The germline V gene encodes CDR1 SGHVS and CDR2 FQNEAQ. The CDR3 has 15 amino acids. In DNA form, the CDR3 reads TGTGCCAGCAGCTTCCGGGACAGGGGTAATCAGCCCCAGCATTTT. It translates to CASSFRDRGNQPQHF.

This clone has a single count. The rearrangement uses TRBV28 and TRBJ2-5; 9 bases match TRBD1. The germline CDR1 and CDR2 sequences are MDHEN and SYDVKM. V shed 5 bases, J shed 4 bases, and the junction held 11 bases outside the gene matches. This CDR3 is 16 amino acids long. The CDR3, as DNA: TGTGCCAGCAGTACTTCACAGGGGGCGAAAAGAGAGACCCAGTACTTC. This codes for CASSTSQGAKRETQYF.

V and J are TRBV6-5 and TRBJ2-7; TRBD2 matches 7 bases. Germline V gives CDR1 MNHEY, CDR2 SVGAGI. V lost 2 bases to trimming and J lost 5 bases; unmatched junction nucleotides: 6. This CDR3 has 14 residues. The CDR3 DNA follows: TGTGCCAGCAGTTACGGGGGGGGGATCAACGAGCAGTACTTC. Its translation is CASSYGGGINEQYF.

Sample share makes this clone medium-sized. The rearrangement uses TRBV14 and TRBJ1-6; D is perhaps TRBD1 (5 bases). V lost 3 bases and J 5 bases, leaving 8 bases between the germline ends. Looked up from germline, CDR1 is SGHDN and CDR2 is FVKESK. This CDR3 comprises 14 residues. The CDR3, as DNA: TGTGCCAGCAGCCAGGGACTTAATAATTCACCCCTCCACTTT. Protein product: CASSQGLNNSPLHF.